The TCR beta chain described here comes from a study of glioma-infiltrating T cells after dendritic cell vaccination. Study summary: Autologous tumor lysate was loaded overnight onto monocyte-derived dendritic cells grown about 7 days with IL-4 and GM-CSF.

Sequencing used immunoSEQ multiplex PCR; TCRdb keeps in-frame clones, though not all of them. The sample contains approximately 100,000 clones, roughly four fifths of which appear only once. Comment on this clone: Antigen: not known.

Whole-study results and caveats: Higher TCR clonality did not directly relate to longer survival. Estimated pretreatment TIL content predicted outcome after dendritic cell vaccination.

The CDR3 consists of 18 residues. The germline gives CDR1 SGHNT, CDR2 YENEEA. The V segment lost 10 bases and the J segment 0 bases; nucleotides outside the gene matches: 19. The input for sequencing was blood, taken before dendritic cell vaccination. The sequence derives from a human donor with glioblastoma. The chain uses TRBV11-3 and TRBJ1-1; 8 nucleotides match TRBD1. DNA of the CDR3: TGTGCCATCCCGGGCCAGGACAGGGTGAGTGGAATGAACACTGAAGCTTTCTTT. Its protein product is CAIPGQDRVSGMNTEAFF.